This TCR beta chain was sequenced for a study of shared clonotypes between healthy human individuals (dated by TCRdb to about 2020). Describing the broader study: A few men and a couple of women, aged 18 to 49 years, made up the cohort. For each donor, three plates each were used for CD4 naive and CD4 memory, two plates were used for CD8 naive, and one plate was used for CD8 memory. The study deeply sequenced blood TCR repertoires of about 5 healthy adults to estimate repertoire size and the extent of clonotype sharing between individuals. Different laboratories and diverse techniques were used to prepare libraries and sequence TCR repertoires, to increase sequencing depth and limit assay-specific biases. Each donor's leukapheresis produced roughly between roughly 0.85 and 9.5 billion PBMCs. Overall study results and their limits: Only blood was sampled, and tissue TCR repertoires likely differ from those in blood. About 4.5% of naive CD4, 3.5% of naive CD8, roughly 2.4% of memory CD4, and approximately 0.4% of memory CD8 clonotypes were shared across four donors. Larger estimated clonotype richness was generally found for naive subsets than for memory subsets. Incomplete sequencing was indicated by rarefaction of sorted-subset datasets, despite the large sequencing depth. The small number of donors limited the genetic and exposure-history diversity represented. Higher generation probabilities were observed for clonotypes shared by all four sorted-subset donors than for non-shared clonotypes. Pairwise subsampling indicated that sequencing depth was expected to affect the degree of clonotype sharing among donors.

CD8 naive samples consisted of CD45RO-negative cells that were positively selected for CCR7, yielding a CD45RA+CCR7+ population without TemRA cells. The donors were healthy, HIV-negative adults with no recently reported acute infections or vaccinations. Only Caucasian adults living in Nashville, Tennessee, USA were represented among the donors. Blood was obtained by leukapheresis, after which PBMCs were separated by Ficoll-Histopaque density gradient centrifugation and cryopreserved in liquid nitrogen vapor phase. Analytical flow cytometry was used to check the purity and quantity of each magnetically sorted T cell population. From each sorted fraction, genomic DNA was isolated and quantified by UV absorbance on a Nanodrop 2000c. There are 13 amino acids in the CDR3, from cysteine to phenylalanine inclusive. Of all the DNA, just the CDR3 is kept, 39 bases in frame from base 1. V loses 6 bases at its end and J loses 2 bases; junction bases beyond the gene matches: 4. Via the germline V gene, CDR1 is ENHRY and CDR2 SYGVKD.

TCR CDR3 regions were amplified from genomic DNA by multiplex PCR using the deep immunoSEQ assay. Extracted genomic DNA from each cell subset was distributed evenly across all wells of several immunoSEQ 96-well plates, and each plate was treated as a replicate. For sorted subsets, roughly 200 ng genomic DNA, equal to 30,000 to 35,000 T cell genomes, was loaded into each replicate PCR. Purified libraries were measured with a Qubit 3.0 fluorometer, size-checked on a Bioanalyzer 2100, and measured again with the KAPA Library Quantification kit. Every immunoSEQ 96-well plate was sequenced on a separate single-read 150-cycle Illumina NextSeq 550 flow cell. In the original analysis: Because the immunoSEQ output held only junctional sequences and lacked quality scores, the filtering could not match the filtering applied to full-length reads. To assign V/J genes and CDR3, sequences were annotated against IMGT germline references using PyIR, a Python wrapper for IgBLAST v1.9. Reads were removed for weak V/J assignments (E-value above 1e-6), missing CDR3, stop codons, out-of-frame junctions, or ambiguous translated residues. A V3J clonotype was defined by an identical inferred V gene, J gene, and CDR3 amino acid sequence. Percentage overlap between repertoires was computed as shared unique clonotypes divided by the size of the smaller repertoire. Richness of each repertoire was evaluated using RTK rarefaction, the Chao1 estimator, and Recon v2.1 estimates of unobserved clonotypes. For all TCRbeta clonotypes obtained by the gDNA method from a few donors, generation probabilities were computed with OLGA. TCRdb re-hosts the immuneACCESS table, in-frame sequences only. Its copies lack some clones; in the studies checked, an unresolved V gene accounts for under half of them, and the cause for the rest is not known. The V and J calls and the clone size are those of that table, but D and trimming were determined from the DNA. In all, the sample holds approximately 720,000 clones, and just over 90% of those were seen once. Jointly, the top ten make up 20% to 25% of the sample.

For this clone: What antigen it recognizes has not been identified. Base qualities are not recorded, but no much larger clone differs from it by a single base.

Sequencing was done on a sample of naive CD8+ T cells sorted from blood. Interpreted using the paper, the cell subset or site label stands for: CD45RA+CCR7+. The TCR was taken from a man aged 25 to 40 in good health. The receptor chain draws on TRBV10-3 and TRBJ2-7, and TRBD2 aligns with 7 junction nucleotides. The CDR3 protein: CAISRDYPYEQYF. The bases are TGTGCCATCAGCCGGGACTACCCCTACGAGCAGTACTTC.